This is a list of T cell receptor beta chains from one sample in a study of T cells in Graves' hyperthyroidism and ophthalmopathy. MiXCR, applied by TCRdb to the multiplex PCR reads, yields one record per CDR3 protein. In the table there are a few hundred thousand distinct CDR3 sequences, about a sixth of which are singletons. Sequenced sample: blood. These TCRs come from a woman aged 25-40 years with Graves' hyperthyroidism. The CDR3 runs from the conserved cysteine through the conserved F or W. The order of the fields is J gene, V gene, CDR3 protein.

J: TRBJ2-1
V: TRBV4-3
CDR3: CASSQYTGDNEQFF

J: TRBJ1-1
V: TRBV4-2
CDR3: CASSQDNTGAFTEAFF

J: TRBJ2-3
V: TRBV28
CDR3: CASSLSLAGGNDTQYF

J: TRBJ2-1
V: TRBV27
CDR3: CASSTRTGGSNEQFF

J: TRBJ2-3
V: TRBV7-3
CDR3: CASSLQAGESDTQYF

J: TRBJ2-7
V: TRBV29-1
CDR3: CSVKDQSSYEQYF

J: TRBJ2-1
V: TRBV7-9
CDR3: CASSLGRRESYNEQFF

J: TRBJ2-4
V: TRBV28
CDR3: CASSSNPGEAWNIQYF

J: TRBJ2-5
V: TRBV6-1
CDR3: CASSRTGGVETQYF

J: TRBJ1-4
V: TRBV5-1
CDR3: CASKRQGGEKLFF

J: TRBJ2-3
V: TRBV11-2
CDR3: CASSSVDTQYF

J: TRBJ1-2
V: TRBV2
CDR3: CASRLTPYGYTF

J: TRBJ2-7
V: TRBV28
CDR3: CASSLDSFGEQYF

J: TRBJ1-2
V: TRBV7-8
CDR3: CASSSLGANYGYTF

J: TRBJ2-7
V: TRBV5-1
CDR3: CASSLGQEGLEQYF

J: TRBJ2-1
V: TRBV7-9
CDR3: CASRNLAGINEQFF

J: TRBJ1-1
V: TRBV6-1
CDR3: CASRFRQENFF

J: TRBJ2-1
V: TRBV20-1
CDR3: CSANLGKSGSGDEQFF

J: TRBJ1-2
V: TRBV9
CDR3: CASSVAGGSYGYTF

J: TRBJ2-5
V: TRBV18
CDR3: CASSQTGGEKETQYF

J: TRBJ2-7
V: TRBV10-2
CDR3: CASSEFGLARYEQYF

J: TRBJ1-2
V: TRBV20-1
CDR3: CSADADRDRGRNGYTF